What follows describes a single T cell receptor beta chain. Its antigen has not been determined. No much larger clone is present one base from it, and per-base qualities are unavailable. This sample is part of a study of T-cell memory formation after mild COVID-19 (dated by TCRdb to the early 2020s). With regard to the full study: TCR sequence clusters from the two donors were largely donor specific. T-cell clones expanding and contracting after mild COVID-19 in a couple of donors were tracked by longitudinal TCRalpha and TCRbeta repertoire sequencing. Two young, previously healthy adult volunteers, one female and one male, were included in the cohort. Overall study results and their limits: Only a couple of mild cases were covered by the study, and larger cohorts that include severe cases with pre-infection samples were considered necessary. From day 15 to 85, contracting clones showed balanced CD4/CD8 phenotypes, whereas a second wave of clones that expanded from day 15 to 37 leaned towards CD4+. Contracting CD4+ clones were found mainly in CM and EM memory subsets, while CD8+ clones were enriched in EMRA. The detection of some responding clones in pre-infection memory suggests that pre-existing cross-reactive memory T cells joined the SARS-CoV-2 response. SARS-CoV-2 specificity was not confirmed for the second-wave clones peaking on day 37.

Cut back by 0 bases and 3 bases, the V and J ends lie 14 bases apart. According to the germline V gene, CDR1 reads LGHNA and CDR2 reads YSLEER. The CDR3 runs 17 residues from the cysteine to the phenylalanine. Only CDR3 DNA is held: 51 bases, read in frame from base 1. Ficoll-Paque density gradient centrifugation was the method used to isolate PBMCs. The instrument given in TCRdb is Illumina NovaSeq 6000. TCRalpha and TCRbeta cDNA libraries were built by 5'RACE with constant-segment primers, adding sample barcodes and unique molecular identifiers. RNA was extracted from every sample with Trizol reagent. The libraries were amplified in two PCR steps, and the second step added a second sample barcode and Illumina TruSeq adapters. The libraries were sequenced on an Illumina NovaSeq using 2 x 150 bp paired-end reads. As for the authors' bioinformatics: With migec v1.2.7, reads were demultiplexed and then collapsed into UMI-guided consensus sequences. Using mixcr v2.1.11, UMI consensuses were aligned to TRA and TRB V and J templates and then assembled into clonotypes. A clonotype was counted as expanded or contracted only when both edgeR and NoisET called the clonotype significant, with the noise models trained on biological replicates. For edgeR calls, the cutoffs were a false discovery rate-adjusted p below 0.01 and a log2 fold-change threshold of 1. As an exploratory analysis of dynamics, max-normalized trajectories of the 1000 most abundant clonotypes were examined by PCA with hierarchical clustering. Separately sequenced CD4+ and CD8+ repertoires were used to assign a CD4 or CD8 phenotype to each responding clone. TCRdb reworked the public reads: Q25 trimming with fastp, MiXCR clone assembly, productive beta chains retained. Every entry covers one CDR3 protein and lists the most common genes and DNA from its rows. The V and J calls here are based on TCRdb, not the publication. The sample yields 300,000 or so distinct CDR3 sequences; approximately 16% were counted once. The ten largest account for 20% to 25% of the sample.

Sequenced: PBMCs or a T cell subset sorted from them (not recorded which). This TCR derives from a man aged 18-30 years who had mild COVID-19 (a few samples of this study predate the infection). The sample titles of this study are shuffled in the database, so cell type and time point are left out; the donor was told from shared clones. The sequence is built from TRBV4-3 and TRBJ2-2; no confident D gene assignment can be made. The DNA sequence reads TGCGCCAGCAGCCAAGAAGCGCTGACGGCCTACACCGGGGAGCTGTTTTTT. Its translation is CASSQEALTAYTGELFF.